The 5 T cell receptor beta chains below were found in one sample sequenced in a study of regulatory T cells in long-lasting Graves disease. Libraries of TCR beta came from iRepertoire HTBI primers plus Arm-PCR of CDR3 regions. TCRdb re-derived calls from the multiplex PCR reads in MiXCR, one entry per CDR3 protein. This sample has hundreds of thousands of distinct CDR3 sequences; 20% to 25% occur once, and the top ten carry around 21%. The sample's time point: persistent/refractory GD, antithyroid drugs over 5 years with positive TRAb. Isolated PBMC RNA provided the starting material for the TCR library. The sequencing used peripheral blood mononuclear cells (PBMCs), collected when the disease was refractory, from a patient treated with antithyroid drugs. These receptors all come from a female donor with Graves disease.

This clonotype was seen at least ten times. V and J are TRBV28 and TRBJ2-7; 11 bases agree with TRBD2. Germline trimming cut 6 bases from V and 5 bases from J; bases unmatched to any gene: 9. Germline V CDR1 and CDR2: MDHEN, SYDVKM. The CDR3 is 15 residues long. DNA for the CDR3: TGTGCCAGCAGAAAATCCACTAGCGGGAGTGACGAGCAGTACTTC. The encoded protein is CASRKSTSGSDEQYF.

V gene TRBV6-2 or TRBV6-3 combines with J gene TRBJ1-1, with no clear D. Germline assignment: CDR1 MNHEY and CDR2 SVGEGT. This CDR3 is built from 15 residues. Between the trimmed V and J ends, which lost 2 bases and 2 bases, there was a span of 12 bases. CDR3 sequence reads: CASSYPWAQNTEAFF. Here the CDR3 DNA reads TGTGCCAGCAGTTACCCTTGGGCACAAAACACTGAAGCTTTCTTT.

The J gene is TRBJ2-1, the V gene TRBV11-3, with 10 bases that match TRBD1. CDR3 size: 15 residues. The germline V gene has CDR1 SGHNT and CDR2 YENEEA. The J segment lost 5 bases and the V segment lost 1 base, leaving 2 bases of the junction unmatched. CDR3 bases: TGTGCCAGCAGCTTAGGGGACAGGGGCGACAATGAGCAGTTCTTC. It yields the protein CASSLGDRGDNEQFF.

This clonotype was counted ten times or more. The V gene is TRBV29-1, the J gene TRBJ2-5, with D possibly being TRBD1 (5 bases). Trimming took 6 bases from V and 4 from J, leaving 15 bases between them. CDR1 and CDR2 from the germline V gene are SQVTM and ANQGSEA. This CDR3 is 13 amino acids long. The CDR3 bases are TGCAGCGTAGGGGCCTCCAGGGTAGAGACCCAGTACTTC. This codes for CSVGASRVETQYF.

This clonotype was observed a handful of times. The chain recombines TRBV27 with TRBJ2-2; 10 bases agree with TRBD2. This CDR3 is built from 16 residues. From germline, CDR1 is MNHEY and CDR2 SMNVEV (reference sequence). Germline trimming cut 3 bases from V and 5 bases from J; bases unmatched to any gene: 6. This CDR3 reads CASSLRLAGATGELFF. The DNA of the CDR3 is TGTGCCAGCAGTTTGCGTCTAGCGGGAGCAACCGGGGAGCTGTTTTTT.